One sample yielded the 9 T cell receptor beta chains listed below, sequenced in a study of T-cell memory formation after mild COVID-19. TCRdb passed the 5' RACE reads through MiXCR, listing each CDR3 protein once. This sample yields just over 300,000 distinct CDR3 sequences, of which less than 20% are seen a single time; around 21% belongs to the top ten. Sequencing used PBMCs or a T cell subset sorted from them (not recorded which). These TCRs come from a man aged 18-30 years who had mild COVID-19 (a few samples of this study predate the infection). Cell type and time point are not known.

V gene TRBV11-2 combines with J gene TRBJ2-1; 12 bases are shared with TRBD2. Germline V CDR1 and CDR2: SGHAT, FQNNGV. V lost 5 bases, J lost 4 bases, and 6 bases stayed unmatched. The CDR3 sequence is 16 residues long. The CDR3 nucleotides are TGTGCCAGCAGCCCCCGACTAGCGGGGGCTTACAATGAGCAGTTCTTC. The encoded protein is CASSPRLAGAYNEQFF.

V usage is TRBV6-2 or TRBV6-3 and J usage is TRBJ2-6; 7 bases agree with TRBD2. V gave up 2 bases and J gave up 3 bases; unmatched junction bases: 7. The germline V gene encodes CDR1 MNHEY and CDR2 SVGEGT. The CDR3 is made up of 17 amino acids. The CDR3 protein is CASSYPPSGVGANVLTF. The CDR3 DNA is TGTGCCAGCAGTTACCCCCCCAGCGGGGTTGGGGCCAACGTCCTGACTTTC.

There are a few counts of this clonotype. V is TRBV5-1 and J is TRBJ2-5, with 9 positions matching TRBD2. V shed 4 bases, J shed 1 base, and the junction held 5 bases outside the gene matches. The CDR3 loop spans 15 amino acids. CDR1 is SGHRS, CDR2 YFSETQ, per germline. The CDR3 DNA reads TGCGCCAGCAGCGTCGTGCGGGGGGGCCAAGAGACCCAGTACTTC. It is translated as CASSVVRGGQETQYF.

The V and J genes are TRBV6-6 and TRBJ1-5; D is unclear. Germline V CDR1 and CDR2: MNHNY, SVGAGI (reference sequence). The CDR3 contains 14 residues. Trimming took off 0 bases at V and 2 bases at J, with 5 bases between the two ends. CDR3 nucleotide sequence: TGTGCCAGCAGTTACTCGTCCGGCAATCAGCCCCAGCATTTT. It codes for CASSYSSGNQPQHF.

The genes are TRBV18 and TRBJ1-1; D is ambiguous. Germline V gene data show CDR1 as KGHSH and CDR2 as LQKENI. This CDR3 contains 15 residues. V lost 8 bases and J lost 3, with 19 bases in between. The CDR3, as DNA: TGTGCCAGCCTTCACGGGGAAGCCCTATACACTGAAGCTTTCTTT. The encoded protein is CASLHGEALYTEAFF.

The rearrangement uses TRBV12-3 or TRBV12-4 and TRBJ2-1; D unclear. The ends were cut back, 2 bases at V and 10 bases at J, with 9 bases in the middle. The CDR3 runs 12 residues. The CDR3 sequence is CASSLSGKEQFF. For the CDR3, the DNA is TGTGCCAGCAGTTTAAGTGGGAAAGAGCAGTTCTTC.

There are a few counts of this clonotype. The chain recombines TRBV7-7 with TRBJ2-5; 9 bases align to TRBD1. Germline-derived CDR1 and CDR2 are SSHAT and FNYEAQ (reference sequence). V was pared by 0 bases and J by 2 bases, with 4 bases of the junction left unmatched. The CDR3 covers 16 residues. The CDR3 DNA is TGTGCCAGCAGCTTAGCCCGCGGGACAGGGCAAGAGACCCAGTACTTC. The encoded protein is CASSLARGTGQETQYF.

Only a few counts were recorded for this clonotype. This chain uses TRBV18 with TRBJ1-1, with D maybe TRBD1 (5 bases). CDR1 and CDR2 from the germline V gene are KGHSH and LQKENI. Trimming stripped 2 bases from V and 5 bases from J, with 12 bases between. CDR3 size: 14 residues. The CDR3 DNA sequence: TGTGCCAGCTCACCAGCGGGCGCAGGGACTGAAGCTTTCTTT. The encoded protein is CASSPAGAGTEAFF.

The V gene is TRBV29-1, the J gene TRBJ2-2; no firm D call. The CDR3 covers 13 residues. V was shortened by 2 bases and J by 5 bases, with 9 bases between the two germline ends. Germline-derived CDR1 and CDR2 are SQVTM and ANQGSEA. The CDR3 is CSVESLLTGELFF. DNA for the CDR3: TGCAGCGTTGAATCCCTACTTACCGGGGAGCTGTTTTTT.